The 31 T cell receptor beta chains listed next were all sequenced from one sample in a study of T cells expressing NK-cell markers. TCRdb reprocessed the 5' RACE reads; each CDR3 protein has one entry and no DNA is given. Its table records about 460,000 distinct CDR3 sequences. The sample taken for sequencing was blood T cells: a sorted CD56 or NKG2C T cell subset, CD4+ or CD8+ T cells, or bulk PBMC T cells (not recorded which). The receptors come from a woman between 50 and 59 years old in good health.

The gene calls are TRBV5-5 and TRBJ1-4. The length of the CDR3 is 15 residues. Germline CDR1 is SGHKS and CDR2 is YYEKEE (reference sequence). The CDR3 region is CASSSGPLTNEKLFF.

The V gene is TRBV7-8, the J gene TRBJ2-1. Looked up from germline, CDR1 is SGHVS and CDR2 is FQNEAQ. CDR3 length: 13 amino acids. This chain's CDR3 is CASSFAGLDEQFF.

The chain links TRBV29-1 to TRBJ1-1. The germline gives CDR1 SQVTM, CDR2 ANQGSEA. CDR3 length: 13 amino acids. The CDR3 spells CSVKRGSNTEAFF.

This chain uses TRBV20-1 with TRBJ2-3; TCRdb reports TRBD2, a call that lacks DNA to check it against. The CDR3 spans 18 residues. Germline V lookup: CDR1 DFQATT, CDR2 SNEGSKA (reference sequence). CDR3 sequence reads: CSATAGTSGFPEADTQYF.

The V and J genes are TRBV7-6 and TRBJ1-2; the TCRdb D gene call, TRBD1, has no DNA to confirm it. This CDR3 contains 13 residues. Per the germline V gene, CDR1 is SGHVS and CDR2 is FNYEAQ. This CDR3 reads CASRPSGDYGYTF. Based on the CDR3 plus reference TRBV7-6 and TRBJ1-2, the full variable domain is GAGVSQSPRYKVTKRGQDVALRCDPISGHVSLYWYRQALGQGPEFLTYFNYEAQQDKSGLPNDRFSAERPEGSISTLTIQRTEQRDSAMYRCASRPSGDYGYTFGSGTRLTVV.

V gene TRBV5-1 combines with J gene TRBJ2-1; TCRdb proposes TRBD2, but this gene call is untestable without DNA. The CDR3 runs 12 residues. The germline gives CDR1 SGHRS, CDR2 YFSETQ. The CDR3 loop reads CASTTTAGEQFF.

The J gene is TRBJ1-2, the V gene TRBV29-1; TCRdb designates TRBD1, a call that cannot be tested without DNA. The CDR3 length is 11 residues. The V gene's germline CDR1 is SQVTM and CDR2 ANQGSEA. The CDR3: CSVDRGEGYTF.

This chain uses TRBV5-6 with TRBJ2-3; without DNA, the TCRdb call of TRBD2 cannot be checked. The CDR3 extends over 18 amino acids. CDR1 SGHDT and CDR2 YYEEEE come from the germline V gene. Here the CDR3 reads CASSWGTSGRFGTDTQYF. Variable domain in full (rest from reference TRBV5-6 and TRBJ2-3): DAGVTQSPTHLIKTRGQQVTLRCSPKSGHDTVSWYQQALGQGPQFIFQYYEEEERQRGNFPDRFSGHQFPNYSSELNVNALLLGDSALYLCASSWGTSGRFGTDTQYFGPGTRLTVL.

The chain links TRBV6-5 to TRBJ2-3; TCRdb outputs TRBD1, but without DNA this stays unchecked. This CDR3 is 14 amino acids long. Germline V lookup: CDR1 MNHEY, CDR2 SVGAGI. The chain's CDR3 is CASRQGALGDTQYF.

The chain couples TRBV29-1 to TRBJ2-1; TCRdb's assignment of TRBD2 cannot be checked, as there is no DNA. CDR3 length equals 13 residues. Germline CDR1 and CDR2: SQVTM and ANQGSEA. The CDR3 loop is CSVELAAHNEQFF.

This chain joins TRBV25-1 and TRBJ2-1; TCRdb's D gene call, TRBD1, goes unchecked for lack of DNA. CDR1 and CDR2 (germline): MGHDK, SYGVNS. There are 15 residues in the CDR3. The CDR3: CASSEQGRNRNEQFF. The variable domain in full, completed from reference TRBV25-1 and TRBJ2-1, reads EADIYQTPRYLVIGTGKKITLECSQTMGHDKMYWYQQDPGMELHLIHYSYGVNSTEKGDLSSESTVSRIRTEHFPLTLESARPSHTSQYLCASSEQGRNRNEQFFGPGTRLTVL.

CDR3 in amino acids: CSARDGGLARSNEQFF. This chain links TRBV20-1 with TRBJ2-1; without DNA, the TCRdb call of TRBD2 cannot be checked. There are 16 residues in the CDR3. Germline CDR1 DFQATT, CDR2 SNEGSKA (reference sequence).

The chain combines TRBV5-6 with TRBJ2-7; as DNA is missing, the TRBD1 call by TCRdb cannot be tested. The CDR3 is 15 amino acids. Germline CDR1 is SGHDT and CDR2 is YYEEEE. Here the CDR3 reads CASSFRGIASYEQYF.

The chain couples TRBV4-1 to TRBJ2-3. The CDR3 runs 14 residues. Per the germline V gene, CDR1 is MGHRA and CDR2 is YSYEKL. CDR3 residues: CASSQVGFTDTQYF.

The chain joins TRBV5-1 to TRBJ2-1; the D call of TRBD1 rests on TCRdb alone, since no DNA is present to check it. Germline CDR1 and CDR2: SGHRS and YFSETQ. The CDR3 is made up of 16 amino acids. The CDR3 is CASSAAPGSSYNEQFF. The full variable domain, in which reference TRBV5-1 and TRBJ2-1 provide the parts outside the CDR3, is KAGVTQTPRYLIKTRGQQVTLSCSPISGHRSVSWYQQTPGQGLQFLFEYFSETQRNKGNFPGRFSGRQFSNSRSEMNVSTLELGDSALYLCASSAAPGSSYNEQFFGPGTRLTVL.

The chain is built from TRBV7-9 and TRBJ1-2; lacking DNA, the TRBD1 call made by TCRdb goes unchecked. The CDR3 runs to 15 residues. Germline-derived CDR1 and CDR2 are SEHNR and FQNEAQ (reference sequence). CDR3 amino acids: CASSRFGQGALSYTF.

The genes are TRBV12-3 or TRBV12-4 and TRBJ2-1; checking the TCRdb D call of TRBD1 is not possible without DNA. The CDR3 length is 20 residues. CDR3 sequence reads: CASSETGGRGPGGRNNEQFF.

The V call is TRBV10-1, the J call TRBJ2-1; no DNA is available, so the TRBD1 call from TCRdb remains unchecked. Per the germline V gene, CDR1 is WNHNN and CDR2 is SYGVQD (reference sequence). The CDR3 sequence is 16 residues long. The CDR3 sequence is CASSESAGGLNNEQFF.

The chain couples TRBV20-1 to TRBJ2-5; TCRdb outputs TRBD1, but without DNA this stays unchecked. CDR1 is DFQATT and CDR2 is SNEGSKA in the germline V gene (reference sequence). This CDR3 region has 16 residues. Here the CDR3 reads CSARDPGWGMMETQYF.

V usage is TRBV20-1 and J usage is TRBJ2-7; TCRdb's assignment of TRBD1 cannot be checked, as there is no DNA. The CDR3 covers 16 residues. Germline V gene data show CDR1 as DFQATT and CDR2 as SNEGSKA (reference sequence). The CDR3 spells CSAIPSLRQAPYEQYF.

The rearrangement joins TRBV25-1 to TRBJ1-1. CDR1 and CDR2 (germline): MGHDK, SYGVNS. CDR3 length: 13 residues. The CDR3 spells CASRSLMNTEAFF.

V and J are TRBV6-1 and TRBJ2-7; TCRdb designates TRBD2, a call that cannot be tested without DNA. Germline lookup yields CDR1 MNHNS and CDR2 SASEGT. The CDR3 has 14 residues. The chain's CDR3 is CASRRDPYSYEQYF.

The chain recombines TRBV5-1 with TRBJ1-1; checking the TCRdb D call of TRBD1 is not possible without DNA. Germline V gene lookup returns CDR1 SGHRS and CDR2 YFSETQ. This CDR3 has 17 residues. CDR3 region: CASSWERGQGTFTEAFF. The whole variable domain, filled in from reference TRBV5-1 and TRBJ1-1, reads KAGVTQTPRYLIKTRGQQVTLSCSPISGHRSVSWYQQTPGQGLQFLFEYFSETQRNKGNFPGRFSGRQFSNSRSEMNVSTLELGDSALYLCASSWERGQGTFTEAFFGQGTRLTVV.

V gene TRBV7-9 combines with J gene TRBJ2-1; TCRdb's assignment of TRBD1 cannot be checked, as there is no DNA. Germline CDR1 is SEHNR and CDR2 is FQNEAQ (reference sequence). This CDR3 comprises 16 residues. The CDR3 loop reads CASSSLRGSSYNEQFF. Full variable domain (outside the CDR3, taken from reference TRBV7-9 and TRBJ2-1): DTGVSQNPRHKITKRGQNVTFRCDPISEHNRLYWYRQTLGQGPEFLTYFQNEAQLEKSRLLSDRFSAERPKGSFSTLEIQRTEQGDSAMYLCASSSLRGSSYNEQFFGPGTRLTVL.

This sequence joins TRBV5-1 and TRBJ2-7; absent DNA, TCRdb's TRBD2 call cannot be checked. This CDR3 spans 16 amino acids. Germline-derived CDR1 and CDR2 are SGHRS and YFSETQ. CDR3 loop: CASSFGASGAGYEQYF.

V is TRBV11-2 and J is TRBJ2-1. CDR1 and CDR2 (germline): SGHAT, FQNNGV. This CDR3 region has 12 residues. CDR3 amino acids: CASSYLSNEQFF.

The chain joins TRBV7-8 to TRBJ2-1; TCRdb outputs TRBD2, but without DNA this stays unchecked. The V gene's germline CDR1 is SGHVS and CDR2 FQNEAQ. The CDR3 runs to 13 residues. The CDR3 here is CASRGSTVNEQFF.

Here the CDR3 reads CSVYSGVLSYGYTF. The chain links TRBV29-1 to TRBJ1-2. CDR1 and CDR2 from the germline V gene are SQVTM and ANQGSEA. This CDR3 has 14 amino acids.

The rearrangement joins TRBV5-6 to TRBJ2-1; TCRdb reports TRBD1, a call that lacks DNA to check it against. This CDR3 spans 13 amino acids. Germline V CDR1 and CDR2: SGHDT, YYEEEE. The CDR3 loop is CASRPLAGDEQFF.

This sequence joins TRBV20-1 and TRBJ2-1; TCRdb's D call of TRBD2 is untestable without DNA. From germline, CDR1 is DFQATT and CDR2 SNEGSKA (reference sequence). The CDR3 is 15 amino acids. The CDR3 loop is CSARDAAGGGNEQFF.

The J gene is TRBJ2-7, the V gene TRBV20-1; TCRdb's D call of TRBD2 is untestable without DNA. The CDR3 consists of 13 residues. Germline V gives CDR1 DFQATT, CDR2 SNEGSKA (reference sequence). The CDR3 here is CSAFPPLADEQYF.